Below, 17 T cell receptor beta chains from the same sample are listed, as sequenced in a study of shared clonotypes between healthy human individuals. TCRdb keeps only in-frame clones here, not all; method: immunoSEQ multiplex PCR. The sample has around 700,000 clones; about 91% are singletons. Terminally differentiated effector memory CD45RA+ cells were excluded from the naive CD8 cells, which were CD45RO-negative and positively selected for CCR7. Sequencing input: naive CD8+ T cells sorted from blood. The receptors were sampled from a man aged 30 to 39 in good health.

In nucleotides, the CDR3 is TGTGCCAGCAGCTCACACCCAGTCGGCTACGAGCAGTACTTC. This sequence encodes CASSSHPVGYEQYF. The chain uses TRBV7-9 and TRBJ2-7; no reliable D call. Trimming took 4 bases from V and 3 from J, leaving 13 bases between them. Per germline, CDR1 SEHNR and CDR2 FQNEAQ (reference sequence). The CDR3 sequence is 14 residues long.

This clone was found a few times. This chain links TRBV9 with TRBJ1-2; D is perhaps TRBD1 (6 bases). The germline V and J ends were trimmed by 3 bases and 3 bases, with 9 bases remaining between them. This CDR3 region has 13 residues. Germline CDR1 SGDLS, CDR2 YYNGEE. For the CDR3, the DNA is TGTGCCAGCAGCGACCGACAGGACTATGGCTACACCTTC. As protein: CASSDRQDYGYTF.

The chain has TRBV6-6 and TRBJ2-7; D is perhaps TRBD2 (6 bases). The CDR3 runs to 16 residues. Germline loops: CDR1 MNHNY, CDR2 SVGAGI (reference sequence). Trimming cost V 6 bases and J 0 bases, with 18 bases left between them. CDR3 protein: CASSPISGLDSYEQYF. In DNA form, the CDR3 reads TGTGCCAGCAGCCCCATTAGCGGTCTTGACTCCTACGAGCAGTACTTC.

The genes are TRBV6-1 and TRBJ2-7; possibly TRBD1 for D (5 bases). The germline V gene encodes CDR1 MNHNS and CDR2 SASEGT. V lost 3 bases and J 0 bases, leaving 9 bases between the germline ends. This CDR3 is 14 amino acids long. The DNA for the CDR3 is TGTGCCAGCAGTGACCCGACAGCCTCCTACGAGCAGTACTTC. The encoded protein is CASSDPTASYEQYF.

V usage is TRBV27 and J usage is TRBJ1-2, with D possibly being TRBD1 (5 bases). The CDR3 contains 14 residues. V lost 5 bases and J lost 3, with 13 bases in between. Germline V gives CDR1 MNHEY, CDR2 SMNVEV (reference sequence). This CDR3 reads CASSPKGPHYGYTF. The CDR3 DNA follows: TGTGCCAGCAGTCCCAAGGGGCCACACTATGGCTACACCTTC.

V gene TRBV28 combines with J gene TRBJ2-5, with D perhaps being TRBD1 or TRBD2 (5 bases each). V was clipped by 8 bases and J by 5 bases, with 12 bases between them. This CDR3 has 12 amino acids. Germline loops: CDR1 MDHEN, CDR2 SYDVKM. The CDR3 DNA reads TGTGCCAGCGCCCGGGGCGCGGAGACCCAGTACTTC. This codes for CASARGAETQYF.

The gene calls are TRBV28 and TRBJ1-1, with 7 bases identical to TRBD1. V lost 5 bases and J lost 3; bases outside the gene matches: 12. CDR3 length equals 16 residues. Germline V gives CDR1 MDHEN, CDR2 SYDVKM. The DNA of the CDR3 is TGTGCCAGCAGTCCGTCGACAGGGTACCGAGACACTGAAGCTTTCTTT. Translating it yields CASSPSTGYRDTEAFF.

The chain couples TRBV27 to TRBJ2-5; possible D gene TRBD1, 6 bases. Germline-derived CDR1 and CDR2 are MNHEY and SMNVEV (reference sequence). The ends were cut back, 0 bases at V and 9 bases at J, with 14 bases in the middle. The CDR3 has 14 residues. The CDR3 DNA reads TGTGCCAGCAGTTTATCGACAGGCCCCCAGGCCCAGTACTTC. Translation: CASSLSTGPQAQYF.

This chain uses TRBV9 with TRBJ2-2; no firm D call. V lost 7 bases and J 1 base, leaving 8 bases between the germline ends. Germline values: CDR1 SGDLS, CDR2 YYNGEE. This CDR3 is 13 amino acids long. As DNA, the CDR3 is TGTGCCAGCGAGCCACTGAACACCGGGGAGCTGTTTTTT. Amino acids: CASEPLNTGELFF.

This chain uses TRBV29-1 with TRBJ2-7; 10 bases agree with TRBD1. The J segment lost 4 bases and the V segment lost 3 bases, leaving 6 bases of the junction unmatched. This CDR3 has 14 amino acids. The V gene's germline CDR1 is SQVTM and CDR2 ANQGSEA. CDR3 in amino acids: CSVEPGQGRYEQYF. CDR3 DNA sequence: TGCAGCGTTGAGCCGGGACAGGGGAGATACGAGCAGTACTTC.

The chain uses TRBV6-5 and TRBJ1-5; D gene uncertain. CDR1 MNHEY and CDR2 SVGAGI come from the germline V gene. V was shortened by 0 bases and J by 10 bases, with 13 bases between the two germline ends. The CDR3 loop spans 14 amino acids. The CDR3 nucleotides are TGTGCCAGCAGTTACTCGACCGCCGTTGAACCCCAGCATTTT. The encoded protein is CASSYSTAVEPQHF.

The chain is built from TRBV4-1 and TRBJ2-5; TRBD2 matches at 7 bases. With 2 bases clipped from V and 2 bases from J, the junction kept 8 bases outside the gene matches. The CDR3 totals 16 residues. Germline V gene lookup returns CDR1 MGHRA and CDR2 YSYEKL. The chain's CDR3 is CASSQLGKAGQETQYF. CDR3 bases: TGCGCCAGCAGCCAACTGGGGAAAGCGGGGCAAGAGACCCAGTACTTC.

V and J are TRBV27 and TRBJ2-2; the match to TRBD2 covers 8 bases. Germline CDR1 MNHEY, CDR2 SMNVEV (reference sequence). V gave up 3 bases and J gave up 5 bases; unmatched junction bases: 11. This CDR3 has 17 residues. As DNA, the CDR3 is TGTGCCAGCAGTTTCGGTGAAGCGGGAGTTGGTACCGGGGAGCTGTTTTTT. Translated: CASSFGEAGVGTGELFF.

This clone showed up just a few times. The chain carries TRBV6-6 and TRBJ1-1, with D perhaps TRBD1 (5 bases). Germline assignment: CDR1 MNHNY and CDR2 SVGAGI (reference sequence). This CDR3 is 13 amino acids long. Trimming took 8 bases from V and 4 from J, leaving 14 bases between them. The CDR3 region has the DNA TGTGCCAGCCGGACACTCGCACGCACTGAAGCTTTCTTT. Translated: CASRTLARTEAFF.

This rearrangement joins TRBV25-1 to TRBJ2-5; D is uncertain. The germline gives CDR1 MGHDK, CDR2 SYGVNS. The CDR3 is 14 amino acids. The ends were cut back, 3 bases at V and 1 base at J, with 9 bases in the middle. The CDR3, as DNA: TGTGCCAGCAGTGACTGGGGAACCCAAGAGACCCAGTACTTC. As protein: CASSDWGTQETQYF.

The chain is built from TRBV10-1 and TRBJ2-7; 9 bases are shared with TRBD2. The CDR3 has 13 residues. Germline V gene lookup returns CDR1 WNHNN and CDR2 SYGVQD (reference sequence). The V segment lost 5 bases and the J segment 6 bases; nucleotides outside the gene matches: 5. The CDR3 nucleotides are TGCGCCAGCAGTAGACTAGCGGCCGCCGAGCAGTACTTC. This sequence encodes CASSRLAAAEQYF.

This clone was picked up one time. This chain connects TRBV30 to TRBJ2-1; 9 nucleotides line up with TRBD2. Germline V CDR1 and CDR2: GTSNPN, SVGIG (reference sequence). This CDR3 is 13 amino acids long. V was clipped by 1 base and J by 5 bases; unmatched bases: 0. CDR3 residues: CAWSGLADNEQFF. The CDR3 DNA reads as TGTGCCTGGAGTGGACTAGCGGACAATGAGCAGTTCTTC.